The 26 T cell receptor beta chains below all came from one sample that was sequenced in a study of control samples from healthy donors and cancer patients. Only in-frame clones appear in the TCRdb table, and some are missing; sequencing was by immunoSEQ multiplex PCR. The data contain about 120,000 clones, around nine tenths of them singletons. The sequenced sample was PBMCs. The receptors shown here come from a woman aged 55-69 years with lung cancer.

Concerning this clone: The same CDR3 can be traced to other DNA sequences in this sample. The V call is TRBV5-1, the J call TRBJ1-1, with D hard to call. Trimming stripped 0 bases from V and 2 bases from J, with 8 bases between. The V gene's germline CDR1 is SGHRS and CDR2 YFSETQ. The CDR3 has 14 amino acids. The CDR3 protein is CASSLATDNTEAFF. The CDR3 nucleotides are TGCGCCAGCAGCTTGGCCACTGACAACACTGAAGCTTTCTTT.

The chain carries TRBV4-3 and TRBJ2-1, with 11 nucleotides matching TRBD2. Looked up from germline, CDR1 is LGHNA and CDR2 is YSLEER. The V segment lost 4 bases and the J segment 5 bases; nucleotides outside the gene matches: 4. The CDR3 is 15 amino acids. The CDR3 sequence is CASSLNSGGDNEQFF. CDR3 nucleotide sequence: TGCGCCAGCAGCCTTAATAGCGGGGGGGACAATGAGCAGTTCTTC.

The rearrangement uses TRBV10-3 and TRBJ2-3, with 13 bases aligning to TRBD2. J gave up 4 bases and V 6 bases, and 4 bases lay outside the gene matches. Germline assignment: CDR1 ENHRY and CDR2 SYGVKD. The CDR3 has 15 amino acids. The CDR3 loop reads CAISPGTSGADTQYF. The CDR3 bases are TGTGCCATCAGCCCCGGGACTAGCGGGGCAGATACGCAGTATTTT.

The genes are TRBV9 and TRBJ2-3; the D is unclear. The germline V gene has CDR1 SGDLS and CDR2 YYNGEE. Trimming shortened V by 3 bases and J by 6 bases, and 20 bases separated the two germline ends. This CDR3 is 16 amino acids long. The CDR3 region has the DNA TGTGCCAGCAGCGCGACTCCCACCCCTTTGGGGGATACGCAGTATTTT. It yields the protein CASSATPTPLGDTQYF.

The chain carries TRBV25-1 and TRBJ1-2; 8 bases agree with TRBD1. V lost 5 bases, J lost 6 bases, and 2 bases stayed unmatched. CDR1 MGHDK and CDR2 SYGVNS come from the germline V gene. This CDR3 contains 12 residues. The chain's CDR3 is CASSQGADGYTF. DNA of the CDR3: TGTGCCAGCAGTCAGGGGGCTGATGGCTACACCTTC.

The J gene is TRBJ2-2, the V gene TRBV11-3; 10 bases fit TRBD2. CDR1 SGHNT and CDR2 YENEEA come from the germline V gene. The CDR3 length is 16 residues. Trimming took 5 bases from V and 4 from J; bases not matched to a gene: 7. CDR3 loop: CASSTQREGGTGELFF. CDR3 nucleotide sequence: TGTGCCAGCAGCACTCAGCGGGAGGGCGGCACCGGGGAGCTGTTTTTT.

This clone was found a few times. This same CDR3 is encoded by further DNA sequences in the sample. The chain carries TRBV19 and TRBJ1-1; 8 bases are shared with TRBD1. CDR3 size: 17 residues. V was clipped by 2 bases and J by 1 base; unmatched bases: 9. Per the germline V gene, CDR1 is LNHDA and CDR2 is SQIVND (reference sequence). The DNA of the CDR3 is TGTGCCAGTAGTATAAACCTTCCGGGACAGGAGAACACTGAAGCTTTCTTT. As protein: CASSINLPGQENTEAFF.

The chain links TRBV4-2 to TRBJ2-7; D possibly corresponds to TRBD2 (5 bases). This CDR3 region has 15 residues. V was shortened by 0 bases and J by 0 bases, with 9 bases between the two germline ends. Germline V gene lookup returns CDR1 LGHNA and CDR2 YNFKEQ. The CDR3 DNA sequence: TGTGCCAGCAGCCAAGATAGAGGGTACTCCTACGAGCAGTACTTC. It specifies CASSQDRGYSYEQYF.

The CDR3 sequence: CASSLDRSSGNTIYF. The CDR3 nucleotides read TGTGCCAGTAGTTTGGACAGAAGCTCTGGAAACACCATATATTTT. The chain combines TRBV19 with TRBJ1-3; maybe TRBD1 (6 bases). The CDR3 sequence is 15 residues long. Trimming cost V 5 bases and J 0 bases, with 11 bases left between them. Germline V gene data show CDR1 as LNHDA and CDR2 as SQIVND (reference sequence).

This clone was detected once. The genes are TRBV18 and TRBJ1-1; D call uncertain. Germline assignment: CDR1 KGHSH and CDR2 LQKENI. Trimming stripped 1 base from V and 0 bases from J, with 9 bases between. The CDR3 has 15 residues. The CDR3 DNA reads TGTGCCAGCTCACCACGCGTGGAGGTGAACACTGAAGCTTTCTTT. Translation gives CASSPRVEVNTEAFF.

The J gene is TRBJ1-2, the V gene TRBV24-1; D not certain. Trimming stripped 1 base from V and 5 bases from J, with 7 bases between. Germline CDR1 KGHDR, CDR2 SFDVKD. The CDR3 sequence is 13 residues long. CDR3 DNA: TGTGCCACCAGTGATTTCGGGGAATATGGCTACACCTTC. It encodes CATSDFGEYGYTF.

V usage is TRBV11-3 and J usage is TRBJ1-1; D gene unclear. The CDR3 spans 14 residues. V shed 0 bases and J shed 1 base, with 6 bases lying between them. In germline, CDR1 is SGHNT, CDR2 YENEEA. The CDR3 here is CASSLEAGNTEAFF. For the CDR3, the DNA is TGTGCCAGCAGCTTAGAGGCAGGGAACACTGAAGCTTTCTTT.

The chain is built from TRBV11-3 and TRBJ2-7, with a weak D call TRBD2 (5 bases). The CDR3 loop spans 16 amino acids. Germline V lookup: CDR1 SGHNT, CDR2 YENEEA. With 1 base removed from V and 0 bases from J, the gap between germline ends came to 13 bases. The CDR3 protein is CASSLGDGTSSYEQYF. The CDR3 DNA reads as TGTGCCAGCAGCTTAGGAGACGGAACTAGCTCCTACGAGCAGTACTTC.

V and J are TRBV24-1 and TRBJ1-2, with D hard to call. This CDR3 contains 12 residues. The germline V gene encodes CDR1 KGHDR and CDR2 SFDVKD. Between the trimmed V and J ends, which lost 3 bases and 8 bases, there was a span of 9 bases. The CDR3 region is CATSDQSDGYTF. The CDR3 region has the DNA TGTGCCACCAGTGATCAGTCGGACGGCTACACCTTC.

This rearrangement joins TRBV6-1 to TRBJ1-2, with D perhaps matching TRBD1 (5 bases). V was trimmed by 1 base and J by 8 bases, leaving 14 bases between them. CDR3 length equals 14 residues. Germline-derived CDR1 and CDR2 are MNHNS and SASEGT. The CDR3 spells CASSEGVGAGGYTF. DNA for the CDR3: TGTGCCAGCAGTGAAGGTGTCGGGGCGGGAGGCTACACCTTC.

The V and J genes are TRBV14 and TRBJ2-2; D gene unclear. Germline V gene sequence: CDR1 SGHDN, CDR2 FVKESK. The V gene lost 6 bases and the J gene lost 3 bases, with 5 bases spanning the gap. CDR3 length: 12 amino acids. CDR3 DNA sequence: TGTGCCAGCAGGCGCTACACCGGGGAGCTGTTTTTT. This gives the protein CASRRYTGELFF.

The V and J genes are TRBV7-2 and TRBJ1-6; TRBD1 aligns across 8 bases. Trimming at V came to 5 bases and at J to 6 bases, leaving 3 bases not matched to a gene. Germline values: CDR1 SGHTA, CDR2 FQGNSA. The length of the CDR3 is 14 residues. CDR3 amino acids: CASSPGQVNSPLHF. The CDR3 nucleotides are TGTGCCAGCAGCCCGGGACAGGTTAATTCACCCCTCCACTTT.

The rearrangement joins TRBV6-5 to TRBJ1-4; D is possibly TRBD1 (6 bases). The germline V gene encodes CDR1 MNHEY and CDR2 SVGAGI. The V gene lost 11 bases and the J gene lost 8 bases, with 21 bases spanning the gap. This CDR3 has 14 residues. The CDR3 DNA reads TGTGCCGGCTACCTCCAGGGGAGCAACGAAAAACTGTTTTTT. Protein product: CAGYLQGSNEKLFF.

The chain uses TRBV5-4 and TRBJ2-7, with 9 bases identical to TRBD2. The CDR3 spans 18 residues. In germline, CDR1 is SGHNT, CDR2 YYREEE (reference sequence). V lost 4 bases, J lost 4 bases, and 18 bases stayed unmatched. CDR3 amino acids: CASSRPGFRLAGQYEQYF. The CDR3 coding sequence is TGTGCCAGCAGCCGTCCGGGTTTCCGGCTAGCGGGGCAATACGAGCAGTACTTC.

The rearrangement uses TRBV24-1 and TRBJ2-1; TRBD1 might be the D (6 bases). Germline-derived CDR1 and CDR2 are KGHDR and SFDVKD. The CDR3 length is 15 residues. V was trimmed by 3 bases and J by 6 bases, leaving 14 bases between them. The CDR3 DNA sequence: TGTGCCACCAGTGATCCACGGACAGCCGGCAATGAGCAGTTCTTC. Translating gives CATSDPRTAGNEQFF.

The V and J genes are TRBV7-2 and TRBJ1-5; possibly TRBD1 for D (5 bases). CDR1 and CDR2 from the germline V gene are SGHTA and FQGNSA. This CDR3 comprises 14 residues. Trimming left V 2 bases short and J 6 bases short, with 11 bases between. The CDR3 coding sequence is TGTGCCAGCAGCTTAATGCAGGGAGGTCAGCCCCAGCATTTT. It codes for CASSLMQGGQPQHF. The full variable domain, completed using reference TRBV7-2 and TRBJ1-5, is GAGVSQSPSNKVTEKGKDVELRCDPISGHTALYWYRQSLGQGLEFLIYFQGNSAPDKSGLPSDRFSAERTGGSVSTLTIQRTQQEDSAVYLCASSLMQGGQPQHFGDGTRLSIL.

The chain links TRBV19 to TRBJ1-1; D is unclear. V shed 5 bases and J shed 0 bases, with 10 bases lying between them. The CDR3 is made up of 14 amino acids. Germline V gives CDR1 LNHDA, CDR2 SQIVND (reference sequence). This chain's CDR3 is CASSGSWMNTEAFF. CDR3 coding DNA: TGTGCCAGTAGTGGGTCGTGGATGAACACTGAAGCTTTCTTT.

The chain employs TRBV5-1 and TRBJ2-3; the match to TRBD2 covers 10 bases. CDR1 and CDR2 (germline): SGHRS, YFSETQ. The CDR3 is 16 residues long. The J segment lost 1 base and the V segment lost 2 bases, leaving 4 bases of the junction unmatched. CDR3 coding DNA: TGCGCCAGCAGCTTTAAAAGCGGGGGGGGCACAGATACGCAGTATTTT. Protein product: CASSFKSGGGTDTQYF.

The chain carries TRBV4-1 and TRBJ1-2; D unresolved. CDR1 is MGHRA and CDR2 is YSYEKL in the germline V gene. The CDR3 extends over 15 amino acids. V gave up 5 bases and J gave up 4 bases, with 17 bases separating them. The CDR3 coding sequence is TGCGCCAGCAGCACGGACGCAAGCCCAACCTATGGCTACACCTTC. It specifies CASSTDASPTYGYTF.

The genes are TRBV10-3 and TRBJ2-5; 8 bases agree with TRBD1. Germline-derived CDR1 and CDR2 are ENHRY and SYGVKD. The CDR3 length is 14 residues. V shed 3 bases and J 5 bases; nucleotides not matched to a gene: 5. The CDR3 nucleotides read TGTGCCATCAGTGACCCGGACAGGGAGGAGACCCAGTACTTC. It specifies CAISDPDREETQYF.

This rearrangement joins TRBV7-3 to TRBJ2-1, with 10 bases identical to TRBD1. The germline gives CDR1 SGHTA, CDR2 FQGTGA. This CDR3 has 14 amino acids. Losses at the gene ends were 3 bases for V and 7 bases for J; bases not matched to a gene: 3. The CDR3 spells CASSFGTGENEQFF. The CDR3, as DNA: TGTGCCAGCAGCTTCGGGACAGGGGAAAATGAGCAGTTCTTC.